A single T cell receptor beta chain is shown here with its context. Measured with immunoSEQ multiplex PCR; TCRdb has only the in-frame clones, and not every one. This repertoire shows about 500,000 clones, 89% found once; its top ten account for roughly 0.84%. The data originate from a study of blood T cell repertoires in COVID-19. Study-wide context: Sites in the United States, Italy and Spain provided acute and convalescent COVID-19 samples. PBMCs, B-cell-depleted T cells, or T cells were the source of the cDNA or gDNA that made up the material.

Seattle's cohort entered during active infection and was followed longitudinally. Germline V gives CDR1 SGHNT, CDR2 YYREEE (reference sequence). The junction had 14 bases not matched to a gene; V was cut back by 8 bases and J by 3 bases. The CDR3 spans 16 residues. The TCR sequence derives from a man aged 18 to 30 with COVID-19, enrolled during active disease. The rearrangement joins TRBV5-4 to TRBJ2-3; 8 bases map to TRBD1. Sequencing used peripheral blood. As DNA, the CDR3 is TGTGCCAGTGACCGACAGGGGAATTCGGGGACAGATACGCAGTATTTT. Amino acid sequence: CASDRQGNSGTDTQYF.